This T cell receptor (beta chain) is from a study of PD-1 blockade in mismatch repair-deficient tumors. About the study: All were previously treated, progressing patients with approximately 11 mismatch repair-deficient cancer types.

Clones were sequenced by immunoSEQ multiplex PCR, and TCRdb holds only the in-frame ones, with some missing. The data hold roughly 130,000 clones, with roughly 90% observed a single time. As for this clone: The antigen remains unidentified.

General observations from the study: After pembrolizumab, tumor-resident clones rose rapidly, then generally contracted before radiologic responses.

This CDR3 region has 17 residues. V was shortened by 4 bases and J by 0 bases, with 17 bases between the two germline ends. Germline loops: CDR1 SGDLS, CDR2 YYNGEE. Every patient had mismatch repair deficiency by PCR or immunohistochemistry. The sequence was collected from an adult with mismatch repair-deficient cancer. The chain recombines TRBV9 with TRBJ2-1; D perhaps matches TRBD2 (6 bases). This material consisted of peripheral blood, taken almost 74 weeks after starting pembrolizumab. CDR3 in amino acids: CASSPGAGIPSYNEQFF. The CDR3 nucleotides read TGTGCCAGCAGCCCTGGGGCGGGGATCCCCTCCTACAATGAGCAGTTCTTC.